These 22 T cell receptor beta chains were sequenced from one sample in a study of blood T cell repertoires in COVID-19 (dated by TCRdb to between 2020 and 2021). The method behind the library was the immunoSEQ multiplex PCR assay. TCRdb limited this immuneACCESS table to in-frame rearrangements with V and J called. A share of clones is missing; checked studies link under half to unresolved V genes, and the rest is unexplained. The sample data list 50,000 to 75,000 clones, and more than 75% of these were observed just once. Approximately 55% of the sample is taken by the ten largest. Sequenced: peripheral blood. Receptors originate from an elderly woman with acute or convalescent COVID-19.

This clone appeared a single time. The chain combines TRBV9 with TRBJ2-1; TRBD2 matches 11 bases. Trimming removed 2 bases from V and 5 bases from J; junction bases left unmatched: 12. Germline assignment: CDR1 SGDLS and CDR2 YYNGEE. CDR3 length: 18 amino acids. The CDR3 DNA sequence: TGTGCCAGCAGCGTGTCCCTCACCGGGACTAGCGGCCACAATGAGCAGTTCTTC. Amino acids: CASSVSLTGTSGHNEQFF.

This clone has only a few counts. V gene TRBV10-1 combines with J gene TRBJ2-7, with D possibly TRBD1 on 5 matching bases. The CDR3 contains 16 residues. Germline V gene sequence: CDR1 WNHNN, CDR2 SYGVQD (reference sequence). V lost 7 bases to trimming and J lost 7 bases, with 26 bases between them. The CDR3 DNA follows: TGCGCCAGCAATCTCTTAGGGGTGGACGTGCTTGGGGAGCAGTACTTC. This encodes CASNLLGVDVLGEQYF.

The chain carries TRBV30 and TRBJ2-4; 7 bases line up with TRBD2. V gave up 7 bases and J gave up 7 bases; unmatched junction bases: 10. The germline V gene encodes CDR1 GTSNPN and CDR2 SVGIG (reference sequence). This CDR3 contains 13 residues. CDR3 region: CASSPGGLNIQYF. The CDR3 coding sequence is TGTGCCTCTAGCCCGGGAGGCCTTAACATTCAGTACTTC.

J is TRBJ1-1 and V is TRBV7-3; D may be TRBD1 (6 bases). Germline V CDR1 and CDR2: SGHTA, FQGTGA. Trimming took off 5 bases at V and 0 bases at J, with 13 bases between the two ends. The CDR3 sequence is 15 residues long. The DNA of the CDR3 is TGTGCCAGCAGCCCTCAGGGGCGGGTGAACACTGAAGCTTTCTTT. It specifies CASSPQGRVNTEAFF.

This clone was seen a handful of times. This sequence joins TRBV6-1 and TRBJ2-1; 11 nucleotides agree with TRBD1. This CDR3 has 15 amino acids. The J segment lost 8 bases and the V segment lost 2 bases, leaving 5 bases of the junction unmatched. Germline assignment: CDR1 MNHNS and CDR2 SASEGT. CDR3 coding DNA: TGTGCCAGCAGTGAATGGGGACAGGGGGTCGATGAGCAGTTCTTC. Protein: CASSEWGQGVDEQFF.

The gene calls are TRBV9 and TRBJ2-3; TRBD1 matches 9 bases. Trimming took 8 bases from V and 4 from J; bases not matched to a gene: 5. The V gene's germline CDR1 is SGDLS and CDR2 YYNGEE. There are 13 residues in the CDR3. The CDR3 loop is CASTGGAPDTQYF. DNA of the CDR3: TGTGCCAGTACAGGGGGCGCGCCAGATACGCAGTATTTT.

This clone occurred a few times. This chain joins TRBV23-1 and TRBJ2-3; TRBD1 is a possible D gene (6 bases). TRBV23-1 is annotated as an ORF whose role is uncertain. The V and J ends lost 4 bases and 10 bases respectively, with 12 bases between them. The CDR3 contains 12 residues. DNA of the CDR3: TGCGCCAGCAGTCTGGGGGCCAGGGCGCAGTATTTT. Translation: CASSLGARAQYF.

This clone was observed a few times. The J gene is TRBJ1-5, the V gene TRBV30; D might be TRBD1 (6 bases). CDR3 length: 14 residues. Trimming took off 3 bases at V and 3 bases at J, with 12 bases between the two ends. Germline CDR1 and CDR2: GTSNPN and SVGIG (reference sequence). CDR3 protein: CAWSVGTFNQPQHF. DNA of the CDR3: TGTGCCTGGAGCGTAGGGACATTCAATCAGCCCCAGCATTTT.

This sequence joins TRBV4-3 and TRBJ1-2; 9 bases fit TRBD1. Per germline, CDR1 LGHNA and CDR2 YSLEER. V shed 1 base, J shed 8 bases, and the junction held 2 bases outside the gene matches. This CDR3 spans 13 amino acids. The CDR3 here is CASSQGTGAGYTF. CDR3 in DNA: TGCGCCAGCAGCCAAGGGACAGGGGCCGGCTACACCTTC.

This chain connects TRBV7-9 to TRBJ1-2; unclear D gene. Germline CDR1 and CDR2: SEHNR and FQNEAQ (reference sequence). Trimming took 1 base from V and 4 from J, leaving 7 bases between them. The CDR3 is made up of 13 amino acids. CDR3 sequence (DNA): TGTGCCAGCAGCTTAGTCGGTCCCTATGGCTACACCTTC. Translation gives CASSLVGPYGYTF. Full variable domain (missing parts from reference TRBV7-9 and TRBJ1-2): DTGVSQNPRHKITKRGQNVTFRCDPISEHNRLYWYRQTLGQGPEFLTYFQNEAQLEKSRLLSDRFSAERPKGSFSTLEIQRTEQGDSAMYLCASSLVGPYGYTFGSGTRLTVV.

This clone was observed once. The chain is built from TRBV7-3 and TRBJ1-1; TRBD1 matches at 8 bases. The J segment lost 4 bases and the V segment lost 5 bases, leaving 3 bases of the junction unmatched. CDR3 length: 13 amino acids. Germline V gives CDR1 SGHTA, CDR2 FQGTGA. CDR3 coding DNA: TGTGCCAGCAGCCACACAGGGGGCACTGAAGCTTTCTTT. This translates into CASSHTGGTEAFF.

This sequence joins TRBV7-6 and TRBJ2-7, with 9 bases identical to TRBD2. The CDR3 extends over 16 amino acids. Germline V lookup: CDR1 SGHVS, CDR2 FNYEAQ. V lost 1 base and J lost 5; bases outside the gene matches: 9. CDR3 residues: CASSLVAGLASHEQYF. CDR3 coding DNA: TGTGCCAGCAGCTTAGTAGCTGGACTAGCGTCCCACGAGCAGTACTTC.

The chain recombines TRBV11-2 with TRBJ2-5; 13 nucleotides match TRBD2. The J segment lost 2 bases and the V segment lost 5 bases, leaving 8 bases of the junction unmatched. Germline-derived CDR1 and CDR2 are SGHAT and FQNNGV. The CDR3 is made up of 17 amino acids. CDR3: CASSPVLLAGGQETQYF. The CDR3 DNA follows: TGTGCCAGCAGCCCCGTATTACTAGCGGGAGGGCAAGAGACCCAGTACTTC.

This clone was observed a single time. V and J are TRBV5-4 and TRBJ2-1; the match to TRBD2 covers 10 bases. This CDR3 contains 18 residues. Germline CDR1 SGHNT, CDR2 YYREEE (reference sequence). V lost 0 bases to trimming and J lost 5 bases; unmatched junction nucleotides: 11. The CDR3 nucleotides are TGTGCCAGCAGCTTGGATGGGGCTAGCGGGAGAGCTCACAATGAGCAGTTCTTC. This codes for CASSLDGASGRAHNEQFF.

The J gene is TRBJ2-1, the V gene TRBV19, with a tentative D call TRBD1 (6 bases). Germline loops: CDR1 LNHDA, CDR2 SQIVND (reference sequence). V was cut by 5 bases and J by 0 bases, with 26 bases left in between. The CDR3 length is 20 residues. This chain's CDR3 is CASSPRPGTLARSSYNEQFF. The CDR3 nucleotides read TGTGCCAGTAGTCCACGTCCCGGGACATTAGCGAGGAGCTCCTACAATGAGCAGTTCTTC.

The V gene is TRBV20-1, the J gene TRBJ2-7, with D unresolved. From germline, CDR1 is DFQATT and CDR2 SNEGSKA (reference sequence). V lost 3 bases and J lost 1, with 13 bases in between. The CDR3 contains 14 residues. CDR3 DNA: TGCAGTGCTAGTAGTTTATCAGTTTCCTACGAGCAGTACTTC. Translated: CSASSLSVSYEQYF.

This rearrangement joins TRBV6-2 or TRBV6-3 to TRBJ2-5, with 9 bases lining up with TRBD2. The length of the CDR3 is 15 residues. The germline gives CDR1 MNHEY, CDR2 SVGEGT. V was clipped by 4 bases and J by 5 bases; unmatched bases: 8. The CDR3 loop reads CASSSLAGVVETQYF. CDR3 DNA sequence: TGTGCCAGCAGTTCTTTAGCGGGAGTGGTGGAGACCCAGTACTTC.

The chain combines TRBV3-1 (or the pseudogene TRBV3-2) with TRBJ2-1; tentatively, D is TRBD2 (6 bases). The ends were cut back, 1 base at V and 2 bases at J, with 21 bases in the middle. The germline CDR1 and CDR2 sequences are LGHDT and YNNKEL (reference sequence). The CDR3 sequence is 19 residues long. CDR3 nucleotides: TGTGCCAGCAGCCAAGCCGGGGGAGTTGGCGGACAAACCTACAATGAGCAGTTCTTC. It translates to CASSQAGGVGGQTYNEQFF.

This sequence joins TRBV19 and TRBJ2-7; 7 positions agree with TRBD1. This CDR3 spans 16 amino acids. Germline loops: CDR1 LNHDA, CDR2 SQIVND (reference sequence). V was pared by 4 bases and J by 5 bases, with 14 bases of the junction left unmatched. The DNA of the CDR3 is TGTGCCAGTAGTACCCGACAGGGTGGGTTGAGGAACGAGCAGTACTTC. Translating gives CASSTRQGGLRNEQYF.

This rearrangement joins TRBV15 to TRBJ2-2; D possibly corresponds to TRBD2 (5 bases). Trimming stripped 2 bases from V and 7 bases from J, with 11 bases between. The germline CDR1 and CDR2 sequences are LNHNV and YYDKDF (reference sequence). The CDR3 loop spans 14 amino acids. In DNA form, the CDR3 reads TGTGCCACCAGCAGAAGGCCGAGGGACGGGGAGCTGTTTTTT. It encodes CATSRRPRDGELFF.

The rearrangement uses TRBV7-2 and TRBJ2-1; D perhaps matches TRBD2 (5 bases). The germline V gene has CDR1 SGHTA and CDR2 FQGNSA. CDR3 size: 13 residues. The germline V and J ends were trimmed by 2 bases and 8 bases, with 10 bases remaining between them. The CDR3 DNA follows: TGTGCCAGCAGCTTAAGTGGACTGTATGAGCAGTTCTTC. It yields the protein CASSLSGLYEQFF. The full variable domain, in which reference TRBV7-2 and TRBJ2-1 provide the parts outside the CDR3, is GAGVSQSPSNKVTEKGKDVELRCDPISGHTALYWYRQSLGQGLEFLIYFQGNSAPDKSGLPSDRFSAERTGGSVSTLTIQRTQQEDSAVYLCASSLSGLYEQFFGPGTRLTVL.

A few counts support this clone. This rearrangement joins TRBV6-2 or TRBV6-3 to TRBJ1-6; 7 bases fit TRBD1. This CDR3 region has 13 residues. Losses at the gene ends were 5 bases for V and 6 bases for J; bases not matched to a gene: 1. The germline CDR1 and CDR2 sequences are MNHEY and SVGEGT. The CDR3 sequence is CASSRQGNSPLHF. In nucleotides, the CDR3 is TGTGCCAGCAGTCGACAGGGTAATTCACCCCTCCACTTT.